The rows below give T cell receptor beta chains drawn from one sample of a study of blood T cell repertoires in COVID-19. Sequencing was performed with immunoSEQ multiplex PCR; in TCRdb, only in-frame clones are kept and a portion is missing. The sample includes 150,000 to 200,000 clones, 80% to 90% seen only once; the top ten take approximately 9%. Specimen: PBMCs or T cells enriched from blood (not recorded which). The receptor source for this set is a woman in her late teens or twenties who had recovered from COVID-19. CDR3s include the opening cysteine and the closing phenylalanine or tryptophan. D genes are given only for firm matches. Size values are once, few and many counts, or a class for expanded clones, and some rows have none.

CDR3: CSSYSPQGEKLFF; DNA: TGCAGCTCCTACTCCCCGCAGGGTGAAAAACTGTTTTTT; length: 13; J: TRBJ1-4; size: NA; D: NA; V: TRBV29-1
CDR3: CASSDVGRDEQFF; DNA: TGTGCCAGCAGTGACGTAGGTCGGGATGAGCAGTTCTTC; length: 13; J: TRBJ2-1; size: NA; D: NA; V: TRBV25-1
CDR3: CASSPDRGYEQYF; DNA: TGTGCCAGCAGTCCCGACAGGGGTTACGAGCAGTACTTC; length: 13; J: TRBJ2-7; size: few; D: TRBD1; V: TRBV28
CDR3: CASSPIGGSYEQYF; DNA: TGTGCCAGCAGCCCAATCGGCGGTTCCTACGAGCAGTACTTC; length: 14; J: TRBJ2-7; size: NA; D: NA; V: TRBV27
CDR3: CSASGQLFRAEAFF; DNA: TGCAGTGCTAGTGGACAGCTGTTTCGTGCTGAAGCTTTCTTT; length: 14; J: TRBJ1-1; size: NA; D: NA; V: TRBV20-1
CDR3: CASSTSDSYGYTF; DNA: TGTGCCAGCAGCACAAGTGACAGCTATGGCTACACCTTC; length: 13; J: TRBJ1-2; size: once; D: NA; V: TRBV7-9
CDR3: CASTPGSVFGNTIYF; DNA: TGTGCCAGTACTCCAGGGTCAGTTTTTGGAAACACCATATATTTT; length: 15; J: TRBJ1-3; size: NA; D: NA; V: TRBV19
CDR3: CASSSTGGSVATEAFF; DNA: TGCGCCAGCAGCTCCACAGGGGGATCGGTGGCCACTGAAGCTTTCTTT; length: 16; J: TRBJ1-1; size: NA; D: TRBD1; V: TRBV5-1
CDR3: CASSLEVDQPQHF; DNA: TGTGCCAGCAGTTTGGAGGTGGACCAGCCCCAGCATTTT; length: 13; J: TRBJ1-5; size: NA; D: NA; V: TRBV12-3/TRBV12-4
CDR3: CASSLTGGSHTGELFF; DNA: TGTGCCAGCAGCTTAACGGGCGGGAGCCATACCGGGGAGCTGTTTTTT; length: 16; J: TRBJ2-2; size: NA; D: TRBD2; V: TRBV7-3
CDR3: CSASPPGLAQVADTQYF; DNA: TGCAGTGCTAGTCCACCGGGACTAGCTCAGGTGGCAGATACGCAGTATTTT; length: 17; J: TRBJ2-3; size: NA; D: TRBD2; V: TRBV20-1
CDR3: CASSQFGGYTF; DNA: TGTGCCAGCAGCCAATTCGGTGGCTACACCTTC; length: 11; J: TRBJ1-2; size: NA; D: NA; V: TRBV16
CDR3: CASSLEVVTEAFF; DNA: TGTGCCAGCAGCTTAGAGGTAGTCACTGAAGCTTTCTTT; length: 13; J: TRBJ1-1; size: NA; D: NA; V: TRBV11-2
CDR3: CASSLVTSDTQYF; DNA: TGTGCCAGCAGCTTAGTGACTTCAGATACGCAGTATTTT; length: 13; J: TRBJ2-3; size: NA; D: NA; V: TRBV7-9
CDR3: CASMGEEDPYNEQFF; DNA: TGTGCCAGCATGGGGGAGGAGGATCCGTACAATGAGCAGTTCTTC; length: 15; J: TRBJ2-1; size: NA; D: NA; V: TRBV28
CDR3: CARSRDRDDGYTF; DNA: TGTGCCAGAAGCAGGGACAGGGACGATGGCTACACCTTC; length: 13; J: TRBJ1-2; size: NA; D: TRBD1; V: TRBV5-3
CDR3: CASSDRREGRSRYEQYF; DNA: TGTGCCAGCAGTGATAGGCGGGAGGGCCGTTCTCGCTACGAGCAGTACTTC; length: 17; J: TRBJ2-7; size: NA; D: TRBD2; V: TRBV6-1
CDR3: CASRARTGGAEKLFF; DNA: TGTGCCAGCAGAGCCAGGACAGGGGGCGCAGAAAAACTGTTTTTT; length: 15; J: TRBJ1-4; size: NA; D: TRBD1; V: TRBV2
CDR3: CASSITQASNEKLFF; DNA: TGTGCCAGTAGTATAACCCAGGCGTCTAATGAAAAACTGTTTTTT; length: 15; J: TRBJ1-4; size: once; D: NA; V: TRBV19
CDR3: CSVSPTSGRRNEQFF; DNA: TGCAGCGTTTCACCGACTAGCGGGAGGCGGAATGAGCAGTTCTTC; length: 15; J: TRBJ2-1; size: NA; D: TRBD2; V: TRBV29-1
CDR3: CASSKPLRVSNQPQHF; DNA: TGTGCCAGCAGCAAACCCCTACGTGTGAGCAATCAGCCCCAGCATTTT; length: 16; J: TRBJ1-5; size: NA; D: NA; V: TRBV21-1
CDR3: CASSYSGRSTEAFF; DNA: TGTGCCAGCAGTTACTCGGGGAGGAGCACTGAAGCTTTCTTT; length: 14; J: TRBJ1-1; size: NA; D: NA; V: TRBV6-5
CDR3: CASSLGGGATQYF; DNA: TGTGCCAGCAGCCTCGGCGGGGGTGCGACGCAGTATTTT; length: 13; J: TRBJ2-3; size: NA; D: TRBD2; V: TRBV11-2
CDR3: CASSPNPGGDSPLHF; DNA: TGTGCCAGCAGCCCTAACCCAGGGGGCGATTCACCCCTCCACTTT; length: 15; J: TRBJ1-6; size: NA; D: TRBD1; V: TRBV4-2
CDR3: CASSWTLAGSNTGELFF; DNA: TGTGCCAGCAGTTGGACGTTAGCGGGGTCAAACACCGGGGAGCTGTTTTTT; length: 17; J: TRBJ2-2; size: NA; D: TRBD2; V: TRBV28
CDR3: CASSQARGSIITGELFF; DNA: TGTGCCAGCAGCCAAGCTCGCGGTTCTATAATCACCGGGGAGCTGTTTTTT; length: 17; J: TRBJ2-2; size: NA; D: NA; V: TRBV3-1/TRBV3-2
CDR3: CASGPGGIGQPQHF; DNA: TGTGCCAGCGGTCCAGGGGGCATCGGTCAGCCCCAGCATTTT; length: 14; J: TRBJ1-5; size: NA; D: TRBD1; V: TRBV2
CDR3: CASSKEGASGEIAFNNEQFF; DNA: TGTGCCAGCAGCAAAGAAGGAGCTAGCGGGGAGATTGCCTTTAACAATGAGCAGTTCTTC; length: 20; J: TRBJ2-1; size: NA; D: NA; V: TRBV21-1
CDR3: CASSQTKGRGRNEQYF; DNA: TGCGCCAGCAGCCAAACTAAGGGGCGGGGACGGAACGAGCAGTACTTC; length: 16; J: TRBJ2-7; size: NA; D: NA; V: TRBV4-1
CDR3: CASSLEQGMSEQYF; DNA: TGTGCCAGCAGCTTAGAGCAGGGGATGAGCGAGCAGTACTTC; length: 14; J: TRBJ2-7; size: NA; D: NA; V: TRBV7-2
CDR3: CASIGTNYEQYF; DNA: TGTGCCAGCATCGGGACAAACTACGAGCAGTACTTC; length: 12; J: TRBJ2-7; size: NA; D: NA; V: TRBV5-5